The 29 T cell receptor beta chains presented below share a single source sample, sequenced in a study of patients and donors after allogeneic stem cell transplantation. MiXCR, run by TCRdb on the RT-PCR reads, gives a single entry per CDR3 protein. The sample includes roughly 41,000 distinct CDR3 sequences, roughly 30% of them seen just once. Sequencing input: blood, either unsorted or a sorted T cell fraction (not recorded which). The source is a human donor who was either an allogeneic HSCT recipient or a stem cell or donor lymphocyte infusion donor (not recorded which). It is not recorded whose cells these are; they may come from a transplant donor.

The rearrangement uses TRBV7-2 and TRBJ1-1; a possible D gene is TRBD1 (5 bases). Trimming shortened V by 5 bases and J by 9 bases, and 19 bases separated the two germline ends. CDR1 is SGHTA and CDR2 is FQGNSA in the germline V gene. CDR3 length: 14 residues. The CDR3 sequence is CASSRDATLIQAFF. In nucleotides, the CDR3 is TGTGCCAGCAGCAGGGACGCAACCCTGATACAAGCTTTCTTT.

The CDR3 spells CASRNRTGKAVNEQFF. In DNA, the CDR3 is TGCGCCAGCAGGAACCGGACAGGGAAAGCCGTGAATGAGCAGTTCTTC. The chain links TRBV5-1 to TRBJ2-1; 8 nucleotides align to TRBD1. The germline CDR1 and CDR2 sequences are SGHRS and YFSETQ. The V gene end was trimmed by 5 bases and the J gene end by 7 bases; junction bases not matched to a gene: 14. This CDR3 contains 16 residues.

This sequence joins TRBV4-3 and TRBJ1-6, with 7 nucleotides matching TRBD1. The germline V gene has CDR1 LGHNA and CDR2 YSLEER. The CDR3 is made up of 17 amino acids. The V segment lost 4 bases and the J segment 6 bases; nucleotides outside the gene matches: 12. CDR3 residues: CASSLRDSYYVNSPLHF. The CDR3 DNA sequence: TGCGCCAGCAGCCTGCGGGACAGCTACTACGTTAATTCACCCCTCCACTTT.

The chain uses TRBV6-2 or TRBV6-3 and TRBJ2-6; D is perhaps TRBD1 (6 bases). V lost 2 bases, J lost 0 bases, and 14 bases lay in between. The CDR3 runs to 18 residues. CDR1 is MNHEY and CDR2 is SVGEGT in the germline V gene. CDR3 sequence reads: CASSYTPQGFSGANVLTF. CDR3 nucleotide sequence: TGTGCCAGCAGTTACACCCCACAGGGTTTCTCTGGGGCCAACGTCCTGACTTTC.

This clonotype was recorded at least ten times. V usage is TRBV27 and J usage is TRBJ2-7, with D unresolved. Deletions cut 3 bases from V and 0 bases from J, with 9 bases between. CDR1 and CDR2 from the germline V gene are MNHEY and SMNVEV (reference sequence). The CDR3 is 14 amino acids. In DNA form, the CDR3 reads TGTGCCAGCAGTTTCCTATTGGGCTCCTACGAGCAGTACTTC. It encodes CASSFLLGSYEQYF.

J is TRBJ1-4 and V is TRBV20-1; D unclear. The CDR3 contains 16 residues. CDR1 and CDR2 from the germline V gene are DFQATT and SNEGSKA (reference sequence). Trimming removed 0 bases at V and 0 bases at J, with 11 bases between. DNA of the CDR3: TGCAGTGCTAGAGAGGGGTACCTTGCAACTAATGAAAAACTGTTTTTT. It is translated as CSAREGYLATNEKLFF.

Note on this clonotype: The CDR3 end shows no conserved phenylalanine or tryptophan, and so a read error is likely. Because the CDR3's place on the DNA is in doubt, the DNA is left out and the CDR3 is given as listed by TCRdb. The V and J genes are TRBV28 and TRBJ1-1; the table's D gene call, TRBD1, was not cross checked with the DNA. The V gene's germline CDR1 is MDHEN and CDR2 SYDVKM. With termini counted, the CDR3 has 10 amino acids. The CDR3: CASSSWTGEA.

This clonotype was observed once. The genes are TRBV18 and TRBJ2-7; 12 positions match TRBD2. The CDR3 has 15 residues. Trimming removed 1 base from V and 3 bases from J; junction bases left unmatched: 1. Germline V lookup: CDR1 KGHSH, CDR2 LQKENI. The CDR3 DNA reads TGTGCCAGCTCACCACGACTAGCGGGGGACTACGAGCAGTACTTC. Residues: CASSPRLAGDYEQYF. The entire variable domain, with the rest obtained from reference TRBV18 and TRBJ2-7, is as follows: NAGVMQNPRHLVRRRGQEARLRCSPMKGHSHVYWYRQLPEEGLKFMVYLQKENIIDESGMPKERFSAEFPKEGPSILRIQQVVRGDSAAYFCASSPRLAGDYEQYFGPGTRLTVT.

This chain joins TRBV2 and TRBJ1-4; the D gene is possibly TRBD1 (5 bases). Trimming cost V 8 bases and J 0 bases, with 16 bases left between them. The CDR3 extends over 16 amino acids. The germline V gene encodes CDR1 SNHLY and CDR2 FYNNEI. The CDR3 region has the DNA TGTGCCAGCGGGGGAAGCCGGATGGCAACTAATGAAAAACTGTTTTTT. Protein product: CASGGSRMATNEKLFF.

This clonotype was seen ten or more times. V gene TRBV10-3 combines with J gene TRBJ1-3; TRBD1 aligns across 7 bases. The CDR3 sequence is 16 residues long. Trimming removed 4 bases from V and 1 base from J; junction bases left unmatched: 7. CDR1 ENHRY and CDR2 SYGVKD come from the germline V gene. CDR3 DNA sequence: TGTGCCATCAGTGGGGTACAGGGGATGTCTGGAAACACCATATATTTT. It yields the protein CAISGVQGMSGNTIYF.

This clonotype has only a few counts. The chain uses TRBV6-2 or TRBV6-3 and TRBJ1-4, with TRBD1 identical over 9 bases. Germline V gene sequence: CDR1 MNHEY, CDR2 SVGEGT. CDR3 length: 15 amino acids. Trimming took 6 bases from V and 6 from J; bases not matched to a gene: 8. The CDR3 DNA reads TGTGCCAGCAGACGGACAGGGGAGCGTCATGAAAAACTGTTTTTT. Its translation is CASRRTGERHEKLFF.

This clonotype was picked up a small number of times. V and J are TRBV12-3 or TRBV12-4 and TRBJ1-1; D remains ambiguous. This CDR3 is built from 10 residues. Trimming took 10 bases from V and 5 from J, leaving 8 bases between them. For the CDR3, the DNA is TGTGCCACTTCAAGGACTGAAGCTTTCTTT. As protein: CATSRTEAFF.

The chain combines TRBV6-2 or TRBV6-3 with TRBJ1-5, with 7 bases lining up with TRBD1. The germline CDR1 and CDR2 sequences are MNHEY and SVGEGT. V lost 8 bases to trimming and J lost 12 bases; unmatched junction nucleotides: 13. There are 13 residues in the CDR3. CDR3 protein: CASDRVLLRIQHF. CDR3 DNA sequence: TGTGCCAGCGACAGGGTGCTTCTCCGCATCCAGCATTTT.

This clonotype was found a few times. The chain recombines TRBV20-1 with TRBJ1-6; D is unclear. The CDR3 totals 13 residues. The V and J ends lost 3 bases and 5 bases respectively, with 8 bases between them. Germline values: CDR1 DFQATT, CDR2 SNEGSKA (reference sequence). CDR3 sequence (DNA): TGCAGTGCTAGCGGCGGGAATAATTCACCCCTCCACTTT. Protein product: CSASGGNNSPLHF.

The CDR3 is CASSPLRGRKLFF. CDR3 coding DNA: TGTGCCAGCAGCCCCCTCCGGGGGCGCAAACTGTTTTTT. This chain uses TRBV11-2 with TRBJ1-4; TRBD1 is a possible D gene (6 bases). CDR3 length: 13 residues. From germline, CDR1 is SGHAT and CDR2 FQNNGV. Trimming left V 5 bases short and J 11 bases short, with 15 bases between.

This clonotype was counted a few times. The rearrangement joins TRBV2 to TRBJ1-5, with TRBD1 identical over 8 bases. The length of the CDR3 is 13 residues. Trimming at V came to 10 bases and at J to 2 bases, leaving 4 bases not matched to a gene. The germline V gene encodes CDR1 SNHLY and CDR2 FYNNEI. The CDR3 DNA reads as TGTGCCAACTCAGGGGGCGGCAATCAGCCCCAGCATTTT. The encoded protein is CANSGGGNQPQHF. The variable domain in full, completed from reference TRBV2 and TRBJ1-5, reads EPEVTQTPSHQVTQMGQEVILRCVPISNHLYFYWYRQILGQKVEFLVSFYNNEISEKSEIFDDQFSVERPDGSNFTLKIRSTKLEDSAMYFCANSGGGNQPQHFGDGTRLSIL.

This clonotype appeared many times. The rearrangement joins TRBV6-5 to TRBJ1-6; tentatively, D is TRBD1 (5 bases). Germline CDR1 reads MNHEY; CDR2 reads SVGAGI. V was pared by 2 bases and J by 8 bases, with 13 bases between. CDR3 length: 15 amino acids. The CDR3 DNA sequence: TGTGCCAGCAGTTACCTCCGCAGGGATGATTCACCCCTCCACTTT. Translated, it gives CASSYLRRDDSPLHF.

This clonotype appeared once. J is TRBJ2-2 and V is TRBV5-1; 10 bases agree with TRBD1. CDR1 and CDR2 (germline): SGHRS, YFSETQ. The trim removed 6 bases at V and 1 base at J, leaving 3 bases unmatched. The CDR3 runs to 15 residues. CDR3 region: CASTRTGGNTGELFF. CDR3 sequence (DNA): TGCGCCAGCACCAGGACAGGGGGGAACACCGGGGAGCTGTTTTTT. Full variable domain (remainder filled in from reference TRBV5-1 and TRBJ2-2): KAGVTQTPRYLIKTRGQQVTLSCSPISGHRSVSWYQQTPGQGLQFLFEYFSETQRNKGNFPGRFSGRQFSNSRSEMNVSTLELGDSALYLCASTRTGGNTGELFFGEGSRLTVL.

The rearrangement uses TRBV18 and TRBJ1-1; D unresolved. The CDR3 extends over 12 amino acids. Germline V gives CDR1 KGHSH, CDR2 LQKENI. Between the trimmed V and J ends, which lost 6 bases and 6 bases, there was a span of 11 bases. CDR3 in amino acids: CASSLNSAEAFF. Written as DNA, the CDR3 is TGTGCCAGCTCTCTCAATTCGGCTGAAGCTTTCTTT.

This chain connects TRBV7-2 to TRBJ2-3; D not certain. Germline CDR1 reads SGHTA; CDR2 reads FQGNSA. The length of the CDR3 is 11 residues. V was shortened by 3 bases and J by 4 bases, with 2 bases between the two germline ends. The CDR3 region has the DNA TGTGCCAGCAGCTTCCCAGATACGCAGTATTTT. Amino acids: CASSFPDTQYF.

In this sample, this clonotype turned up a few times. The chain is built from TRBV20-1 and TRBJ1-6, with no clear D. The V and J ends lost 6 bases and 6 bases respectively, with 9 bases between them. The germline CDR1 and CDR2 sequences are DFQATT and SNEGSKA (reference sequence). The CDR3 contains 12 residues. The CDR3 protein is CSAQQSNSPLHF. CDR3 sequence (DNA): TGCAGTGCCCAGCAGAGTAATTCACCCCTCCACTTT.

This clonotype was seen a few times. The V and J genes are TRBV4-2 and TRBJ1-1, with TRBD1 matching 9 bases. Germline V gives CDR1 LGHNA, CDR2 YNFKEQ. After removal of 4 bases from V and 1 base from J, the junction contained 16 bases not matched to a gene. The CDR3 totals 19 residues. Here the CDR3 DNA reads TGTGCCAGCAGCCCCACGAGGGGGATCTGGACAGGGGCGAACACTGAAGCTTTCTTT. Translating it yields CASSPTRGIWTGANTEAFF.

In this sample, this clonotype turned up many times. The V gene is TRBV29-1, the J gene TRBJ2-7, with 10 positions matching TRBD2. V lost 4 bases and J lost 3; bases outside the gene matches: 12. The CDR3 has 16 residues. Germline-derived CDR1 and CDR2 are SQVTM and ANQGSEA. Written as DNA, the CDR3 is TGCAGCGTTGTCGATAGCGGGAGGATAGGTATCTACGAGCAGTACTTC. It encodes CSVVDSGRIGIYEQYF.

For this clonotype: This is likely a read error, given that the CDR3 carries no conserved phenylalanine or tryptophan at its end. This chain links TRBV12-3 or TRBV12-4 with TRBJ2-3, with 9 bases lining up with TRBD1. V was pared by 3 bases and J by 1 base, with 8 bases of the junction left unmatched. CDR3 length: 17 residues. The CDR3 loop reads CASSFLQGAKGTDTQYL. For the CDR3, the DNA is TGTGCCAGCAGTTTCCTACAGGGGGCGAAGGGCACAGATACGCAGTATTTG.

There are many counts of this clonotype. The chain has TRBV4-1 and TRBJ1-5, with D possibly TRBD1 on 5 matching bases. Germline lookup yields CDR1 MGHRA and CDR2 YSYEKL. V was pared by 3 bases and J by 0 bases, with 9 bases between. This CDR3 has 15 residues. The CDR3 region has the DNA TGCGCCAGCAGCCATAAGACAGCTAGCAATCAGCCCCAGCATTTT. Translating gives CASSHKTASNQPQHF.

This clonotype was picked up many times. The chain links TRBV7-2 to TRBJ1-1; D uncertain. The germline V gene encodes CDR1 SGHTA and CDR2 FQGNSA. V dropped 1 base and J dropped 1 base, with 4 bases sitting between them. This CDR3 spans 13 amino acids. CDR3 nucleotides: TGTGCCAGCAGCTTAGTCCAGAACACTGAAGCTTTCTTT. Protein sequence: CASSLVQNTEAFF.

This clonotype occurred a few times. The J gene is TRBJ1-1, the V gene TRBV14; D remains ambiguous. Germline V CDR1 and CDR2: SGHDN, FVKESK. The CDR3 sequence is 15 residues long. Trimming removed 4 bases from V and 1 base from J, with 13 bases in between. The CDR3 protein is CASSRRTEANTEAFF. The CDR3 coding sequence is TGTGCCAGCAGCCGCCGAACAGAGGCGAACACTGAAGCTTTCTTT.

Many counts were recorded for this clonotype. This chain uses TRBV30 with TRBJ1-3; no firm D call. Germline assignment: CDR1 GTSNPN and CDR2 SVGIG (reference sequence). Trimming stripped 0 bases from V and 3 bases from J, with 12 bases between. The length of the CDR3 is 15 residues. CDR3 sequence reads: CAWSVLPGFGNTIYF. CDR3 DNA sequence: TGTGCCTGGAGTGTACTCCCCGGATTTGGAAACACCATATATTTT.

This clonotype was counted only a few times. The J gene is TRBJ1-1, the V gene TRBV28; D remains ambiguous. The ends were cut back, 6 bases at V and 0 bases at J, with 17 bases in the middle. The V gene's germline CDR1 is MDHEN and CDR2 SYDVKM. The CDR3 extends over 16 amino acids. CDR3: CASRKFRLPLNTEAFF. CDR3 nucleotides: TGTGCCAGCAGAAAATTTAGGCTACCATTGAACACTGAAGCTTTCTTT.